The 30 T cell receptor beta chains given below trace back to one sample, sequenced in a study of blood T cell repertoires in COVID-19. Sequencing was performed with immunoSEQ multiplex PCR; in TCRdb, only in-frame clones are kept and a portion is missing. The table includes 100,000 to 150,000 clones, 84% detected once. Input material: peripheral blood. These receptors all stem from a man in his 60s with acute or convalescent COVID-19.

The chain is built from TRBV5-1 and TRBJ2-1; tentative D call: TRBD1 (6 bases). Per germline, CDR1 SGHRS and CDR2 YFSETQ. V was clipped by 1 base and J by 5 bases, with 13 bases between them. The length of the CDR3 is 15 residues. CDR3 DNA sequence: TGCGCCAGCAGCTTGAGGCAGGGGATCGACAATGAGCAGTTCTTC. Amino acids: CASSLRQGIDNEQFF.

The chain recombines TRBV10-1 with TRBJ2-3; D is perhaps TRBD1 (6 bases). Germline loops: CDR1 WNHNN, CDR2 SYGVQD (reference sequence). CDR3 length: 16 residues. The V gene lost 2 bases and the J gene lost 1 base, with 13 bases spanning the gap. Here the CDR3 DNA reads TGCGCCAGCAGTGAGCCTCGAGCAGGGGGCACAGATACGCAGTATTTT. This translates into CASSEPRAGGTDTQYF.

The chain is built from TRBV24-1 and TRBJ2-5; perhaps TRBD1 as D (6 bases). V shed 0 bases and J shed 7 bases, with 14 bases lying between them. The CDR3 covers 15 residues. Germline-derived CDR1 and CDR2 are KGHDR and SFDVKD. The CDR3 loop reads CATSDLPRGMGTQYF. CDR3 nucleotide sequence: TGTGCCACCAGTGATTTGCCCAGGGGAATGGGGACCCAGTACTTC.

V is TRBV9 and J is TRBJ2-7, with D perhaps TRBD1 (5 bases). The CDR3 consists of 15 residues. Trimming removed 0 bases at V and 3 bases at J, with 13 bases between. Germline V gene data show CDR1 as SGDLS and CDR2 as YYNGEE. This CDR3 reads CASSVEGSSLYEQYF. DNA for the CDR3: TGTGCCAGCAGCGTAGAGGGGTCTAGTCTCTACGAGCAGTACTTC.

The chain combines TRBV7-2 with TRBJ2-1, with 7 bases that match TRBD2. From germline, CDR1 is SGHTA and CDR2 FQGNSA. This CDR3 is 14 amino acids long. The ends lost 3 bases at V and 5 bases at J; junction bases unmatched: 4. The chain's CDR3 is CASSFLAVNNEQFF. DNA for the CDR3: TGTGCCAGCAGCTTCCTAGCGGTTAACAATGAGCAGTTCTTC. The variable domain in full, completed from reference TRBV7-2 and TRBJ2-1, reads GAGVSQSPSNKVTEKGKDVELRCDPISGHTALYWYRQSLGQGLEFLIYFQGNSAPDKSGLPSDRFSAERTGGSVSTLTIQRTQQEDSAVYLCASSFLAVNNEQFFGPGTRLTVL.

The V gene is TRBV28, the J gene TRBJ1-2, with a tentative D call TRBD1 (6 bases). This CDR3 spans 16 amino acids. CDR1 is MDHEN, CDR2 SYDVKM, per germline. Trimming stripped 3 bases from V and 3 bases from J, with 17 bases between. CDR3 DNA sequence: TGTGCCAGCAGTTTTCAGGGGAGGGCAACTGACTATGGCTACACCTTC. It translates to CASSFQGRATDYGYTF.

The CDR3 DNA sequence: TGTGCCAGTAGTATGGGCACCGGTAATCAGCCCCAGCATTTT. This encodes CASSMGTGNQPQHF. J is TRBJ1-5 and V is TRBV19; D is unclear. The germline gives CDR1 LNHDA, CDR2 SQIVND (reference sequence). V shed 3 bases and J shed 4 bases, with 10 bases lying between them. CDR3 size: 14 residues.

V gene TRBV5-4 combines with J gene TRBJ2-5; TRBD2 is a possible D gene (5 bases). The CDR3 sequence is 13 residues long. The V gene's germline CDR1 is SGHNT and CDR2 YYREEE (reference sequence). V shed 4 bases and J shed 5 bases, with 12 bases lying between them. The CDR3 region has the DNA TGTGCCAGCAGCGTGGGAGCATCCGAGACCCAGTACTTC. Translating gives CASSVGASETQYF.

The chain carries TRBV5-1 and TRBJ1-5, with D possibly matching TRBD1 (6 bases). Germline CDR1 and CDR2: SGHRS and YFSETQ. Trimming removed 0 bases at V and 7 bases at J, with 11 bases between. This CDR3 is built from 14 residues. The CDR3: CASSLAQGSQPQHF. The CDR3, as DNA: TGCGCCAGCAGCTTGGCACAGGGCTCGCAGCCCCAGCATTTT.

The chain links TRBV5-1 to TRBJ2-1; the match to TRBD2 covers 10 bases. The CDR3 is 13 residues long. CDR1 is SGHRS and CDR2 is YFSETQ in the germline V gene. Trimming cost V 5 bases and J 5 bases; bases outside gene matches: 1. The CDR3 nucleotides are TGCGCCAGCAGTAGCGGGAGGAACAATGAGCAGTTCTTC. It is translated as CASSSGRNNEQFF.

CDR3 coding DNA: TGTGCCAGCAGCTTAGGGCGAGGGGGTATAAATGGCTACACCTTC. It is translated as CASSLGRGGINGYTF. This chain joins TRBV11-2 and TRBJ1-2; the D gene is possibly TRBD1 (6 bases). The V gene lost 1 base and the J gene lost 6 bases, with 15 bases spanning the gap. Germline values: CDR1 SGHAT, CDR2 FQNNGV. The CDR3 consists of 15 residues. The variable domain in full, completed from reference TRBV11-2 and TRBJ1-2, reads EAGVAQSPRYKIIEKRQSVAFWCNPISGHATLYWYQQILGQGPKLLIQFQNNGVVDDSQLPKDRFSAERLKGVDSTLKIQPAKLEDSAVYLCASSLGRGGINGYTFGSGTRLTVV.

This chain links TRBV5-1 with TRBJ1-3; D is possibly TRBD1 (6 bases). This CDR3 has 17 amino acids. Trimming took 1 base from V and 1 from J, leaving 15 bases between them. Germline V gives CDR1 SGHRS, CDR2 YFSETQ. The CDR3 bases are TGCGCCAGCAGCTTGACCGGCAGGGGTTATTCTGGAAACACCATATATTTT. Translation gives CASSLTGRGYSGNTIYF.

The CDR3 DNA is TGCAGCGTTGATAAAACCGGGACTGTATACAATGAGCAGTTCTTC. Encoded protein: CSVDKTGTVYNEQFF. The V call is TRBV29-1, the J call TRBJ2-1, with D possibly matching TRBD2 (6 bases). CDR1 is SQVTM, CDR2 ANQGSEA, per germline. This CDR3 spans 15 amino acids. The V gene lost 3 bases and the J gene lost 4 bases, with 16 bases spanning the gap.

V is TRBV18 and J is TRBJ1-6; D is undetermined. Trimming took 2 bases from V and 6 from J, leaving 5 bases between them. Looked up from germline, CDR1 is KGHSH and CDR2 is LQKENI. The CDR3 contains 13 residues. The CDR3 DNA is TGTGCCAGCTCACCAGAGGTTAATTCACCCCTCCACTTT. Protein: CASSPEVNSPLHF.

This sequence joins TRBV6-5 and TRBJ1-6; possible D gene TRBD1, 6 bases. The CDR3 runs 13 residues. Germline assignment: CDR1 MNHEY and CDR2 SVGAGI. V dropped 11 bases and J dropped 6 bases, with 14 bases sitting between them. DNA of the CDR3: TGTGCCGCCCAAGACAGGTTTAATTCACCCCTCCACTTT. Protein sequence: CAAQDRFNSPLHF.

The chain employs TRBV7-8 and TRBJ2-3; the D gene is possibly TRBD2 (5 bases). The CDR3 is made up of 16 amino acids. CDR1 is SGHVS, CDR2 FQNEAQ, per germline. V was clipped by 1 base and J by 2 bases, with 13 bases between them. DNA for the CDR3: TGTGCCAGCAGCTTAGTGACGGGGTGGTCCACAGATACGCAGTATTTT. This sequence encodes CASSLVTGWSTDTQYF.

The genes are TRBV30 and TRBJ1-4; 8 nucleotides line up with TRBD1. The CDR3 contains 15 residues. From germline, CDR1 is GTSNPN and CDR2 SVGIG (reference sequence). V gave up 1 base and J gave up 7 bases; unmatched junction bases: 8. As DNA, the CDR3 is TGTGCCTGGAGTGAATCCAGGGGGCGCGGTGAAAAACTGTTTTTT. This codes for CAWSESRGRGEKLFF.

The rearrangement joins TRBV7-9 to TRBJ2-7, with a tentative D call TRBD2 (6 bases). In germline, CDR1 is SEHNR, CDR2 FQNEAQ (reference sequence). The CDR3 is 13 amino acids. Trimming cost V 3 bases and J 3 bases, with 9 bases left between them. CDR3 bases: TGTGCCAGCAGCTTCGGGGGAGACTACGAGCAGTACTTC. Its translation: CASSFGGDYEQYF.

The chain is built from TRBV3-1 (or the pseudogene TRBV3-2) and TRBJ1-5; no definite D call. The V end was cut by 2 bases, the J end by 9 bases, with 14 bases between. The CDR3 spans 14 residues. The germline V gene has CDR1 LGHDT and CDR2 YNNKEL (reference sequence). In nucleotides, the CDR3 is TGTGCCAGCAGCCAACTACCAGAGGATGGGCCCCAGCATTTT. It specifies CASSQLPEDGPQHF.

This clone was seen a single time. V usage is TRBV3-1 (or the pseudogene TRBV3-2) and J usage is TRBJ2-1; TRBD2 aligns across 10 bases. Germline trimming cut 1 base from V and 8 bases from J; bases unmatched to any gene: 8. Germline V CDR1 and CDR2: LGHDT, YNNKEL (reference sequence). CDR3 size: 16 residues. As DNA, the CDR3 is TGTGCCAGCAGCCAAGGATTAGCGGGAGGTACCGATGAGCAGTTCTTC. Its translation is CASSQGLAGGTDEQFF.

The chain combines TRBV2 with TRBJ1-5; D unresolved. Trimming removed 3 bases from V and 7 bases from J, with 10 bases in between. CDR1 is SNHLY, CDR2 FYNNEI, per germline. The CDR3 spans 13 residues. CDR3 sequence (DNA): TGTGCCAGCAGTGACCAGGTACGGCAGCCCCAGCATTTT. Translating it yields CASSDQVRQPQHF.

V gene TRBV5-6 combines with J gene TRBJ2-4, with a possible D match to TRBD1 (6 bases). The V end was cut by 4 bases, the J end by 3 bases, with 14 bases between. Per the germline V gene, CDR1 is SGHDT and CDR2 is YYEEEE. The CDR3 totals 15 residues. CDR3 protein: CASSPLQGNKNIQYF. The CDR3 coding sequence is TGTGCCAGCAGCCCCTTACAGGGTAACAAAAACATTCAGTACTTC.

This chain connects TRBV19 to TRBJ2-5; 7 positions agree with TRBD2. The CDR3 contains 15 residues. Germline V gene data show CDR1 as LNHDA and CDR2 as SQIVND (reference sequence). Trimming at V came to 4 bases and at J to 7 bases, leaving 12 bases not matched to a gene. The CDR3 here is CASSKLADGHRTQYF. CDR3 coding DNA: TGTGCCAGTAGTAAGCTAGCGGACGGCCATCGGACCCAGTACTTC.

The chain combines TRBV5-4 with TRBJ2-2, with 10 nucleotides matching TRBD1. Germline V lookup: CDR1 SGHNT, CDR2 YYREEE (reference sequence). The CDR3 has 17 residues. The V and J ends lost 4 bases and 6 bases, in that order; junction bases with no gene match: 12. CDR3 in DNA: TGTGCCAGCAGCCCTAGGTTTGGGACAGGGGTTCCCGGGGAGCTGTTTTTT. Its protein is CASSPRFGTGVPGELFF.

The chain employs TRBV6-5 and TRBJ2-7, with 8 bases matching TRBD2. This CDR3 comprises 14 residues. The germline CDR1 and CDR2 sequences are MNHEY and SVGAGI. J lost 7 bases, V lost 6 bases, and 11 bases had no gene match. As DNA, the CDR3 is TGTGCCAGCAGGGGCGGGGGGACCTTTGCAGAGCAGTACTTC. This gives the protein CASRGGGTFAEQYF.

The DNA of the CDR3 is TGTGCCAGTAGCCAGGGAGGCGGGACTGAAGCTTTCTTT. Translation: CASSQGGGTEAFF. The J gene is TRBJ1-1, the V gene TRBV19; D might be TRBD1 (5 bases). V shed 6 bases and J shed 5 bases, with 13 bases lying between them. This CDR3 spans 13 amino acids. Germline-derived CDR1 and CDR2 are LNHDA and SQIVND (reference sequence).

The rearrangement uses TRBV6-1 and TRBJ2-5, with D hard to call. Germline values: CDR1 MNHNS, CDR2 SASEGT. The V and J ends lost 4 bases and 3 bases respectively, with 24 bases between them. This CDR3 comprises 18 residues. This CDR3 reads CASSGSVLFIRNKETQYF. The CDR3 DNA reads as TGTGCCAGCAGTGGTTCGGTTTTGTTCATACGAAATAAAGAGACCCAGTACTTC.

CDR3 DNA: TGTGCCAGCAGCTTAGATGGCTCAGGGGATCAGCCCCAGCATTTT. It codes for CASSLDGSGDQPQHF. The J gene is TRBJ1-5, the V gene TRBV11-2; TRBD1 might be the D (6 bases). The CDR3 is 15 amino acids. Germline CDR1 and CDR2: SGHAT and FQNNGV. The V gene lost 0 bases and the J gene lost 5 bases, with 11 bases spanning the gap.

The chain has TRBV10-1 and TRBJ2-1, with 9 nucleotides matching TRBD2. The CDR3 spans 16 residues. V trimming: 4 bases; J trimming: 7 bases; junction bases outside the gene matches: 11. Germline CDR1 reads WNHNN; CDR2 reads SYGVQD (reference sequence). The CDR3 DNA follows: TGCGCCAGCAGTGGGGCTAGCGGGATAAACGGGAATGAGCAGTTCTTC. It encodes CASSGASGINGNEQFF.

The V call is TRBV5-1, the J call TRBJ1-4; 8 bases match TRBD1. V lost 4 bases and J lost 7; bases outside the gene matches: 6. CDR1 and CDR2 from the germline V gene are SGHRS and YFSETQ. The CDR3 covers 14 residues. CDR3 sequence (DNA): TGCGCCAGCAGCAATGACAGGGGTGGTGAAAAACTGTTTTTT. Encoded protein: CASSNDRGGEKLFF.